These T cell receptor beta chains were read from a single sample in a study of T cell responses to AZD1222 COVID-19 vaccine. Sequencing was performed with immunoSEQ multiplex PCR; in TCRdb, only in-frame clones are kept and a portion is missing. Of 120,000 to 150,000 clones in the sample, about 91% are singletons; the top ten hold about 1.3%. Sequencing was performed on peripheral blood, taken on day 0 of AZD1222 vaccination. The receptor source for this set is an adult in good health. Both conserved end residues are part of each CDR3. The D gene is left open where the match is weak. Only part of the rows carry a size: once, few, many, or a class if the clone is expanded.

clone size	V gene	D gene	J gene	CDR3 protein	CDR3 DNA
NA	TRBV9	NA	TRBJ2-5	CASSVGGTSSETQYF	TGTGCCAGCAGCGTTGGGGGGACCAGTTCAGAGACCCAGTACTTC
NA	TRBV21-1	NA	TRBJ2-5	CASPFRTAQETQYF	TGTGCCAGCCCCTTCCGGACAGCTCAAGAGACCCAGTACTTC
NA	TRBV18	TRBD1	TRBJ1-6	CASSPRQGGSPLHF	TGTGCCAGCTCACCGAGACAGGGTGGTTCACCCCTCCACTTT
NA	TRBV28	TRBD1	TRBJ1-1	CASRTRTGGVAFF	TGTGCCAGCAGAACACGGACAGGGGGGGTAGCTTTCTTT
NA	TRBV6-1	NA	TRBJ2-2	CASSEIDRMNTGELFF	TGTGCCAGCAGTGAAATTGACAGAATGAACACCGGGGAGCTGTTTTTT
NA	TRBV30	NA	TRBJ2-2	CAWRVGFGTGELFF	TGTGCCTGGAGAGTCGGGTTTGGTACCGGGGAGCTGTTTTTT
once	TRBV7-9	TRBD1	TRBJ1-1	CASSLVQGARTEAFF	TGTGCCAGCAGCTTAGTACAGGGGGCGAGGACTGAAGCTTTCTTT
NA	TRBV19	NA	TRBJ1-1	CASSDGTSRFEAFF	TGTGCCAGTAGTGACGGGACTTCCCGGTTTGAAGCTTTCTTT
NA	TRBV6-5	TRBD1	TRBJ1-4	CATRRDSNEKLFF	TGTGCCACACGCCGGGACAGTAATGAAAAACTGTTTTTT
NA	TRBV15	NA	TRBJ1-1	CATSRDQGDLNTEAFF	TGTGCCACCAGCAGAGATCAAGGGGATTTGAACACTGAAGCTTTCTTT
NA	TRBV7-2	NA	TRBJ2-7	CASSLYEGFNEQYF	TGTGCCAGCAGCTTATACGAGGGCTTCAACGAGCAGTACTTC
NA	TRBV3-1/TRBV3-2	NA	TRBJ1-3	CASSQDRAAGNTIYF	TGTGCCAGCAGCCAAGATAGGGCAGCCGGAAACACCATATATTTT
once	TRBV30	NA	TRBJ2-3	CAWSRGRWGRSGTDTQYF	TGTGCCTGGAGTCGGGGGCGGTGGGGACGGTCGGGTACTGATACGCAGTATTTT
NA	TRBV11-2	NA	TRBJ2-7	CASRPPGMAYEQYF	TGTGCCAGCAGACCACCGGGAATGGCCTACGAGCAGTACTTC
NA	TRBV6-5	NA	TRBJ1-3	CASSYGGGGSGNTIYF	TGTGCCAGCAGTTATGGGGGAGGGGGTTCTGGAAACACCATATATTTT
NA	TRBV7-9	NA	TRBJ2-7	CASSLTRDMGIYEQYF	TGTGCCAGCAGCCTTACCCGGGACATGGGGATCTACGAGCAGTACTTC
NA	TRBV5-1	NA	TRBJ1-1	CASSLVGRADTEAFF	TGCGCCAGCAGCTTGGTTGGTAGGGCGGACACTGAAGCTTTCTTT
NA	TRBV10-3	NA	TRBJ2-7	CAISESKGYEQYF	TGTGCCATCAGTGAGTCTAAGGGTTACGAGCAGTACTTC
NA	TRBV11-2	NA	TRBJ2-7	CASSPGWAAGSNYEQYF	TGTGCCAGCAGCCCGGGGTGGGCAGCGGGCTCAAACTACGAGCAGTACTTC
few	TRBV7-2	TRBD2	TRBJ2-3	CASSKPGLVPFPTDTQYF	TGTGCCAGCAGCAAGCCGGGACTAGTACCCTTTCCCACAGATACGCAGTATTTT
NA	TRBV7-2	NA	TRBJ2-2	CATNDRAGELFF	TGTGCCACCAACGATCGCGCCGGGGAGCTGTTTTTT
NA	TRBV6-1	TRBD1	TRBJ1-5	CASSEYKGTGGLSNQPQHF	TGTGCCAGCAGTGAATATAAGGGAACAGGGGGTCTTAGCAATCAGCCCCAGCATTTT
NA	TRBV5-1	NA	TRBJ2-3	CASSSESGGVWTQYF	TGCGCCAGCAGCTCCGAGTCCGGGGGTGTTTGGACGCAGTATTTT
NA	TRBV28	NA	TRBJ2-6	CASSLVGSGANVLTF	TGTGCCAGCAGTTTAGTAGGTTCTGGGGCCAACGTCCTGACTTTC
NA	TRBV3-1/TRBV3-2	TRBD1	TRBJ2-3	CVSSLRSGTGYTDTQYF	TGTGTCAGCAGCCTTCGGTCCGGGACAGGGTACACAGATACGCAGTATTTT
NA	TRBV28	TRBD1	TRBJ1-1	CATRQGALRNTEAFF	TGTGCCACCCGACAGGGGGCCCTGAGGAACACTGAAGCTTTCTTT
few	TRBV27	NA	TRBJ2-7	CASSFVSRLLPYEQYF	TGTGCCAGCAGTTTTGTGTCGAGGTTACTTCCCTACGAGCAGTACTTC
NA	TRBV18	NA	TRBJ2-1	CASSPIGDYNEQFF	TGTGCCAGCTCACCAATTGGAGATTACAATGAGCAGTTCTTC
NA	TRBV11-2	TRBD1	TRBJ1-6	CASSLRDRNSPLHF	TGTGCCAGCAGCTTACGGGACAGAAATTCACCCCTCCACTTT
NA	TRBV30	NA	TRBJ2-2	CAWPRDLNTGELFF	TGTGCCTGGCCTCGGGACTTGAACACCGGGGAGCTGTTTTTT
NA	TRBV6-5	NA	TRBJ2-7	CASRTVPSYEQYF	TGTGCCAGCCGGACAGTGCCCTCCTACGAGCAGTACTTC
NA	TRBV27	NA	TRBJ2-7	CASSPVAFPNRGINEQYF	TGTGCCAGCAGCCCCGTTGCCTTTCCGAACCGGGGGATCAACGAGCAGTACTTC
NA	TRBV19	NA	TRBJ1-2	CASSMEGKGYTF	TGTGCCAGTAGTATGGAAGGGAAGGGCTACACCTTC
NA	TRBV19	NA	TRBJ2-5	CASSGRTQETQYF	TGTGCCAGTTCGGGACGGACACAAGAGACCCAGTACTTC
NA	TRBV5-1	NA	TRBJ2-1	CASSPWDSGSPYNEQFF	TGCGCCAGCAGCCCTTGGGATAGCGGATCACCTTACAATGAGCAGTTCTTC
once	TRBV7-8	TRBD1	TRBJ2-7	CASSARDRAYEQYF	TGTGCCAGCAGCGCCCGGGACAGAGCCTACGAGCAGTACTTC
NA	TRBV12-3/TRBV12-4	NA	TRBJ2-5	CARRDYQETQYF	TGTGCCAGGCGGGACTACCAAGAGACCCAGTACTTC
NA	TRBV5-1	TRBD1	TRBJ1-6	CASSWDRGNSPLHF	TGCGCCAGCAGTTGGGACAGGGGTAATTCACCCCTCCACTTT
NA	TRBV6-2/TRBV6-3	NA	TRBJ1-2	CASSYPDGEVGGYTF	TGTGCCAGCAGTTACCCGGACGGGGAAGTAGGTGGCTACACCTTC
NA	TRBV6-5	NA	TRBJ1-1	CASRRDGLNTEAFF	TGTGCCAGCAGACGGGACGGCTTGAACACTGAAGCTTTCTTT
NA	TRBV7-9	TRBD2	TRBJ2-1	CASSPPGLAAYNEQFF	TGTGCCAGCAGCCCACCCGGACTAGCGGCTTACAATGAGCAGTTCTTC
NA	TRBV5-4	TRBD1	TRBJ1-2	CASSTGTATNYGYTF	TGTGCCAGCAGCACTGGGACAGCTACTAACTATGGCTACACCTTC
NA	TRBV7-9	NA	TRBJ2-5	CASEGGETQYF	TGTGCCAGTGAAGGAGGGGAGACCCAGTACTTC
NA	TRBV11-3	NA	TRBJ2-7	CAGRGGCEQYF	TGTGCCGGCAGGGGTGGGTGCGAGCAGTACTTC
NA	TRBV10-3	TRBD1	TRBJ1-5	CAISERGDRANQPQHF	TGTGCCATCAGTGAGAGGGGGGACAGGGCCAATCAGCCCCAGCATTTT
NA	TRBV6-5	NA	TRBJ1-1	CASSLRTDGEAFF	TGTGCCAGCAGTCTACGGACAGACGGTGAAGCTTTCTTT
NA	TRBV18	NA	TRBJ2-2	CASTLRGPNTGELFF	TGTGCCAGCACGCTGCGGGGACCGAACACCGGGGAGCTGTTTTTT
NA	TRBV3-1/TRBV3-2	NA	TRBJ2-7	CASSHGAGAYEQYF	TGTGCCAGCAGCCACGGCGCGGGGGCTTACGAGCAGTACTTC
NA	TRBV13	NA	TRBJ1-1	CASSLGGLDEAFF	TGTGCCAGCAGCTTAGGGGGGCTAGATGAAGCTTTCTTT
NA	TRBV24-1	TRBD2	TRBJ2-4	CATSDPSSGDGRTIQYF	TGTGCCACCAGTGACCCATCTAGCGGAGACGGTCGGACCATTCAGTACTTC
NA	TRBV7-2	NA	TRBJ2-3	CASSLAWSGISTDTQYF	TGTGCCAGCAGCTTAGCCTGGAGTGGGATAAGCACAGATACGCAGTATTTT
NA	TRBV19	TRBD1	TRBJ2-2	CASKEGALNTGELFF	TGTGCCAGTAAAGAGGGGGCCCTGAACACCGGGGAGCTGTTTTTT
NA	TRBV7-8	NA	TRBJ1-4	CASSGESEKLFF	TGTGCCAGCAGCGGAGAGAGTGAAAAACTGTTTTTT
NA	TRBV27	NA	TRBJ1-5	CASSLSGDQPQHF	TGTGCCAGCAGTTTATCCGGGGATCAGCCCCAGCATTTT
NA	TRBV6-4	NA	TRBJ1-5	CASSERDPSGSQPQHF	TGTGCCAGCAGTGAGAGGGATCCGAGCGGAAGTCAGCCCCAGCATTTT
NA	TRBV7-3	NA	TRBJ2-5	CASSLISTDGLETQYF	TGTGCCAGCAGCTTAATCTCTACAGACGGGTTAGAGACCCAGTACTTC
NA	TRBV6-5	NA	TRBJ2-3	CASSYSGGGPYTQYF	TGTGCCAGCAGTTACTCTGGCGGGGGCCCCTATACGCAGTATTTT
NA	TRBV10-3	NA	TRBJ1-5	CAISHGGDNQPQHF	TGTGCCATCAGTCACGGAGGGGACAATCAGCCCCAGCATTTT
NA	TRBV29-1	NA	TRBJ2-4	CSVEDPRQGLDF	TGCAGCGTTGAAGATCCGCGACAGGGACTAGACTTC
NA	TRBV10-3	NA	TRBJ2-5	CAISESTVQETQYF	TGTGCCATCAGTGAGTCGACAGTTCAAGAGACCCAGTACTTC